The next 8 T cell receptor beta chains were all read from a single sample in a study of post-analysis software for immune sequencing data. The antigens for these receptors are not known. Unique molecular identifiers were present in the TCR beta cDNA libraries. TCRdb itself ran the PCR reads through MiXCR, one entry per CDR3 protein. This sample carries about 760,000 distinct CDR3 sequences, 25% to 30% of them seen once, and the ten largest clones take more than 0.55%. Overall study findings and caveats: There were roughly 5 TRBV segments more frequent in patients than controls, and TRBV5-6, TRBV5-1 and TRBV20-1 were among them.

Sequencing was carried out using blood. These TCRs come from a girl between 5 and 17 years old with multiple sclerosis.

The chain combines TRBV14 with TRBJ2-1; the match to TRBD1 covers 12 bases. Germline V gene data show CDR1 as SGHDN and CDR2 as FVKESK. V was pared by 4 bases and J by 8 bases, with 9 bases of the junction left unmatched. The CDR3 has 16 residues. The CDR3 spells CASSRVIGTGGDEQFF. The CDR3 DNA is TGTGCCAGCAGCCGTGTTATCGGGACAGGGGGCGATGAGCAGTTCTTC.

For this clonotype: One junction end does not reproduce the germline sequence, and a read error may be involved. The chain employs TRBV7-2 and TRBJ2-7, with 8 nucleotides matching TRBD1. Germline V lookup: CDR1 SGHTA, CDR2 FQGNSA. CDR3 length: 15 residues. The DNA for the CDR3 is TGTGCCAGCAGCCTCAGACAGGGGAACTCCTGCGAGCAGTACTTC. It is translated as CASSLRQGNSCEQYF.

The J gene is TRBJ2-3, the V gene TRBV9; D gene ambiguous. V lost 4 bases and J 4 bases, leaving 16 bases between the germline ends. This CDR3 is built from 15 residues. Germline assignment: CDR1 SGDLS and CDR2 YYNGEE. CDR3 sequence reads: CASSMGSGGADTQYF. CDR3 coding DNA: TGTGCCAGCAGCATGGGGTCAGGTGGAGCAGATACGCAGTATTTT.

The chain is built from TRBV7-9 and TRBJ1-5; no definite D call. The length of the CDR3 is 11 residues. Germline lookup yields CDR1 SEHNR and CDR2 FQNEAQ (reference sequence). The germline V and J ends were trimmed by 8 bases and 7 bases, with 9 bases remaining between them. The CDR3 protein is CASGVEQPQHF. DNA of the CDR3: TGTGCCAGCGGGGTGGAACAGCCCCAGCATTTT.

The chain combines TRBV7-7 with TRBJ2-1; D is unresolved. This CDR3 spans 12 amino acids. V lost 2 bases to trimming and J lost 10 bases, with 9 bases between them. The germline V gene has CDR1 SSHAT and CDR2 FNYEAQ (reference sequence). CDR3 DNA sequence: TGTGCCAGCAGCTTATACCCTCCAGAGCAGTTCTTC. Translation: CASSLYPPEQFF.

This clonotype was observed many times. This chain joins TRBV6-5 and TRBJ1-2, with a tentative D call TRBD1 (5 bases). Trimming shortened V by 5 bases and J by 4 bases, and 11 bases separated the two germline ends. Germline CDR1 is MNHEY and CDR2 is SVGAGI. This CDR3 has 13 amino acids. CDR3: CASSARGGYGYTF. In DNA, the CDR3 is TGTGCCAGCAGTGCCCGCGGGGGCTATGGCTACACCTTC.

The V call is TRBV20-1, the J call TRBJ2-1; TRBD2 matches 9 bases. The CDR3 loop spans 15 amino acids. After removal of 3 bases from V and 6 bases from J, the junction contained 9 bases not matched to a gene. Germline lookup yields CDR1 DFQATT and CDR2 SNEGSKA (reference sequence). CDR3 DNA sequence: TGCAGTGCTAGTTCGGCGCTAGCGGGGATCAATGAGCAGTTCTTC. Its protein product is CSASSALAGINEQFF.

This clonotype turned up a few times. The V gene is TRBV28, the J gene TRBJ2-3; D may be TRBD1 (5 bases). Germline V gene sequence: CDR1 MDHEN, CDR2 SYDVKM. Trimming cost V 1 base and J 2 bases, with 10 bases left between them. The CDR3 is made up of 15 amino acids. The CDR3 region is CASSLSGPNTDTQYF. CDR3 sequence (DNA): TGTGCCAGCAGTTTATCAGGGCCTAACACAGATACGCAGTATTTT.